This TCR beta chain was identified during a study of OX40 agonist ivuxolimab in advanced cancers. About the study as a whole: Ivuxolimab was a fully human IgG2 agonistic monoclonal antibody targeting the costimulatory receptor OX40 (CD134). The paper describes the monotherapy dose-escalation part (N ≈ 50 patients) of the phase I trial of ivuxolimab. Three dose-escalation patients achieved partial responses, one with hepatocellular carcinoma and two with cutaneous melanoma. Intravenous ivuxolimab was administered to patients every 2 weeks at six dose levels: 0.01, 0.1, 0.3, 1.5, 3 and 10 mg/kg. A male proportion of almost 85% and a mean age of 60 years, ranging from about 23 to 90, were recorded for the dose-escalation cohort. Among the roughly 52 dose-escalation patients, 19 had hepatocellular carcinoma, approximately 15 melanoma, 9 renal cell carcinoma and 9 head and neck cancer. Peripheral TCRbeta sequencing aimed to test whether ivuxolimab altered TCR sequence diversity and caused clonal T-cell expansion. Patients were allowed to have had prior anti-PD-1, anti-PD-L1 or anti-CTLA-4 therapy, and 30% to 40% of the dose-escalation patients had previously received checkpoint inhibitors.

This clone came up a few times. The antigen it binds to is not known. Base-call qualities are not available, and no considerably larger clone is one nucleotide away. A distance of 12 bases separates the germline ends of V and J, which lose 7 bases and 3 bases respectively. CDR1 and CDR2, per the germline V gene (reference sequence), are GTSNPN and SVGIG. The CDR3 has 12 amino acids, counting the end cysteine and phenylalanine. Kept here is only the CDR3 DNA, which spans 36 bases and is read in frame from base 1. The research as a whole found: Antigen specificity was not determined for the clonally expanded peripheral T cells. On average, CD8+ T cells showed more expanded clones than CD4+ T cells after ivuxolimab. Low levels of normalized T-cell clonal expansion were also shown by some nonresponding patients. Clonal expansion of both CD4+ and CD8+ blood T cells was observed from baseline to week 6 at doses 0.1 to 3.0 mg/kg. In the 0.1-3.0 mg/kg groups, partial responders were among the patients with the lowest normalized peripheral clonal expansion, particularly in CD8+ T cells.

The trial excluded patients who had a history of autoimmune disease or were on systemic immunosuppression. Peripheral blood for TCR sequencing was collected from all dose cohorts at baseline, on cycle 4 day 1, and on cycle 7 day 1. The samples were taken from a phase I, first-in-human, multicenter, open-label dose-escalation trial of ivuxolimab. Adults with locally advanced or metastatic head and neck squamous cell, hepatocellular, melanoma or renal cell carcinoma were enrolled in the trial. Before TCR sequencing, CD4+ T cells and CD8+ T cells were sorted from peripheral blood as separate populations. To sequence the TCRbeta CDR3 region, genomic DNA was isolated from the sorted cells. TCRbeta CDR3 regions were sequenced using the immunoSEQ Assay. Imported from immuneACCESS, the table was reduced by TCRdb to in-frame sequences with V and J called. These copies leave out some clones; in studies compared against another copy, an unresolved V gene accounts for under half, and the cause of the remainder is not known. The sample table shows about 47,000 clones, and about 85% are seen once. The top ten clones comprise roughly 13% of the sample.

The TCR was taken from an adult with an advanced solid tumor such as melanoma, head and neck, liver or kidney cancer. Sequences were derived from CD4+ or CD8+ T cells sorted from blood, sampled in a trial of the OX40 agonist ivuxolimab. The rearrangement joined TRBV30 to TRBJ1-1; TRBD1 is a weak D gene call, 6 bases matching. The nucleotide sequence reads TGTGCCTTCGACAAGGGGGACACTGAAGCTTTCTTT. Translation gives CAFDKGDTEAFF.